This is a list of T cell receptor beta chains from one sample in a study of cytomegalovirus exposure and HLA in healthy donors. Measured with immunoSEQ multiplex PCR; TCRdb has only the in-frame clones, and not every one. The profile covers about 130,000 clones, with 80% to 85% appearing a single time and less than 0.75% taken by the ten largest. Sequences were obtained from PBMCs. These receptors all come from a man in his late teens or twenties in good health and CMV-seronegative. Each CDR3 is given with its conserved first and last residue. Fields, in order: V gene, clone size, J gene, D gene, CDR3 protein, CDR3 DNA. The D gene is left open where the match is weak. For some rows the clone size is stated as once, few or many, or as a class when expanded; others skip it.

v_call: TRBV29-1; clone_size: NA; j_call: TRBJ2-5; d_call: NA; cdr3_aa: CSVENYWETQYF; cdr3_nt: TGCAGCGTTGAAAACTATTGGGAGACCCAGTACTTC
v_call: TRBV11-2; clone_size: few; j_call: TRBJ2-3; d_call: NA; cdr3_aa: CASSLGLGLTGTDTQYF; cdr3_nt: TGTGCCAGCAGCTTAGGTCTAGGCCTCACGGGCACAGATACGCAGTATTTT
v_call: TRBV7-8; clone_size: NA; j_call: TRBJ2-3; d_call: TRBD2; cdr3_aa: CASSARLAQNTDTQYF; cdr3_nt: TGTGCCAGCAGCGCGAGACTAGCCCAGAACACAGATACGCAGTATTTT
v_call: TRBV19; clone_size: few; j_call: TRBJ1-5; d_call: TRBD1; cdr3_aa: CASSWTGGAFLNQPQHF; cdr3_nt: TGTGCCAGTAGCTGGACAGGGGGCGCTTTCCTAAATCAGCCCCAGCATTTT
v_call: TRBV5-4; clone_size: NA; j_call: TRBJ1-5; d_call: NA; cdr3_aa: CASSLAGGNQPQHF; cdr3_nt: TGTGCCAGCAGCTTGGCGGGGGGCAATCAGCCCCAGCATTTT
v_call: TRBV19; clone_size: NA; j_call: TRBJ2-7; d_call: TRBD1; cdr3_aa: CASRPGTDYYEQYF; cdr3_nt: TGTGCCAGTAGACCCGGGACAGACTACTACGAGCAGTACTTC
v_call: TRBV4-3; clone_size: NA; j_call: TRBJ2-3; d_call: NA; cdr3_aa: CASSQDPGPTWDTQYF; cdr3_nt: TGCGCCAGCAGCCAAGACCCAGGGCCTACCTGGGATACGCAGTATTTT
v_call: TRBV29-1; clone_size: NA; j_call: TRBJ2-7; d_call: NA; cdr3_aa: CSATIRDTLEQYF; cdr3_nt: TGCAGCGCCACGATCCGGGACACCCTCGAGCAGTACTTC
v_call: TRBV7-9; clone_size: NA; j_call: TRBJ2-7; d_call: TRBD2; cdr3_aa: CASSPGLATSSYEQYF; cdr3_nt: TGTGCCAGCAGCCCAGGACTAGCGACCTCCTCCTACGAGCAGTACTTC
v_call: TRBV11-2; clone_size: NA; j_call: TRBJ1-1; d_call: NA; cdr3_aa: CASSPGGATEAFF; cdr3_nt: TGTGCCAGCAGCCCGGGTGGAGCTACTGAAGCTTTCTTT
v_call: TRBV2; clone_size: NA; j_call: TRBJ2-5; d_call: NA; cdr3_aa: CASSQGLQAQYF; cdr3_nt: TGTGCCAGCAGCCAGGGACTGCAGGCCCAGTACTTC
v_call: TRBV30; clone_size: NA; j_call: TRBJ2-7; d_call: TRBD1; cdr3_aa: CACRGITYEQYF; cdr3_nt: TGTGCCTGCAGGGGGATAACCTACGAGCAGTACTTC